This TCR beta chain emerged from a study of blood T cell repertoires in COVID-19 (TCRdb year 2020). As for the study more broadly: Collaborator samples came from the United States, Italy and Spain and covered acute and convalescent phases of COVID-19. The dataset comprised deeply sampled blood TCRbeta repertoires from subjects exposed to, actively infected with, or recovered from COVID-19. The repertoires were made available in a free public database intended to serve as a resource for research on the immune response to SARS-CoV-2. The material from the prospective study consisted of cDNA or gDNA derived from T cells, B-cell-depleted T cells, or PBMCs. Samples were obtained from the ongoing ImmuneRACE study (first 160 participants) and from 1,000 to 1,500 subjects provided by 6 global collaborators. The sample metadata nearly always contained a de-identified subject ID, COVID-19 status, age in years and sex. Where HLA class I and class II types were available, the types were taken from metadata supplied by the sample provider, not from assay-based typing.

TCRbeta CDR3 regions were amplified from genomic DNA using the immunoSEQ Assay, a bias-controlled multiplex PCR. The paper's processing steps were these. Nucleated cell counts per sample were estimated from amplification of reference gene primers within the assay. To quantify the absolute abundance of each unique TCRbeta CDR3 rearrangement, sequence reads were collapsed and filtered. For each sample, productive Simpson clonality was calculated as the square root of Simpson's diversity index over productive rearrangements. Here the immuneACCESS table is served through TCRdb, limited to in-frame sequences with V and J called. Missing clones are a known gap in these copies; in checked studies unresolved V genes cover under half, and the rest lacks a known reason. The D gene and trimming were derived from the DNA, and the V and J assignments and clone size from that table. Counted in this sample were approximately 150,000 clones; 80% to 90% of them appeared once. The leading ten clones occupy about 6.5% of the sample.

On this clone: Its antigen is still unknown. Base qualities are missing; no much larger clone stands one base away.

Each collaborating institution followed its own protocols to collect whole blood in K2EDTA tubes. For TCRbeta analysis, collaborators shipped samples in one of three forms: frozen whole blood, isolated PBMCs, or DNA extracted from either of those sample types. CDR1 and CDR2, per the germline V gene, are SGHRS and YFSETQ. Including the terminal cysteine and phenylalanine, the CDR3 comprises 15 residues. Of the read, only the CDR3 DNA is kept; its 45 bases are in frame from base 1. Unmatched junction bases come to 4, with V trimmed by 2 bases and J by 3 bases. Points the paper makes about the study in general: Clinical and demographic metadata were provided uncurated, with the amount varying by source and participant.

The chain couples TRBV5-1 to TRBJ2-5; 10 bases in the junction line up with TRBD1. The sequence came from an elderly man with acute or convalescent COVID-19. Sequencing was done on a sample of peripheral blood. The nucleotides are TGCGCCAGCAGCTTCTCCGGGACAGGGGAAGAGACCCAGTACTTC. This is translated as CASSFSGTGEETQYF.